A selection of T cell receptor beta chains follows, all from one sample in a study of metastatic and nonmetastatic thyroid tumors. TCRdb used MiXCR to call clones anew from the PCR reads. The sample includes approximately 40,000 clones, roughly 45% seen only once; the top ten take around 24%. Sequenced input: tumor tissue. Receptors originate from a male donor with papillary thyroid cancer or a benign thyroid nodule (not recorded which). Some clones in this sample may be carry-over from other donors' samples. Each CDR3 is given with its conserved first and last residue. D genes are given only for firm matches.

.	16	TRBJ2-2	TRBV10-3	CAISDRYRGNTGELFF
.	12	TRBJ2-7	TRBV5-1	CASSPGQTGQYF
.	14	TRBJ1-1	TRBV5-6	CASSLGPQSTEAFF
TRBD1	14	TRBJ1-2	TRBV11-1	CASSERTGLYGYTF
TRBD1	14	TRBJ1-1	TRBV3-1	CASSSGGANTEAFF
.	14	TRBJ2-3	TRBV19	CASRYGGSTDTQYF
TRBD2	18	TRBJ2-7	TRBV20-1	CSARDFAGLAGTFYEQYF
.	11	TRBJ1-1	TRBV20-1	CSAIPATEAFF
.	15	TRBJ2-2	TRBV20-1	CSARDLVGNTGELFF
TRBD1	15	TRBJ2-1	TRBV4-1	CASIQMDRVDHEQFF
TRBD1	14	TRBJ2-7	TRBV5-1	CASSLETGAYEQYF
TRBD2	14	TRBJ2-3	TRBV5-6	CASIRGGSTDTHYF
TRBD2	14	TRBJ2-1	TRBV20-1	CSAPTSGSYNEQFF
.	16	TRBJ1-6	TRBV10-2	CASSRTPVDDNSPLHF
.	12	TRBJ2-3	TRBV20-1	CSARGVADTQYF
.	14	TRBJ1-4	TRBV6-1	CASNTGQKNEKLFF
.	13	TRBJ2-3	TRBV18	CASSPEIRDTQYF
.	15	TRBJ1-1	TRBV12-3/TRBV12-4	CASNLSGAGRTEAFF
.	18	TRBJ2-3	TRBV20-1	CSARPTRPLAFSTDTQYF
.	16	TRBJ2-5	TRBV3-1	CASSLRGGGAQETQYF
.	13	TRBJ1-2	TRBV28	CASRPPPGDGYTF
.	13	TRBJ2-7	TRBV20-1	CSARDNVDYEQYF
.	15	TRBJ2-7	TRBV2	CASSPPGLGGGEQYF
TRBD1	12	TRBJ1-1	TRBV5-1	CASSESTGSAFF
.	14	TRBJ1-3	TRBV28	CASSLQGTGNTIYF
.	11	TRBJ1-1	TRBV6-1	CASTAATEAFF
.	12	TRBJ1-6	TRBV6-9	CASSYSDSPLHF
.	13	TRBJ2-7	TRBV6-6	CASSYSLTSEQYF
TRBD1	15	TRBJ2-7	TRBV28	CASSVAGTGSYEQYF